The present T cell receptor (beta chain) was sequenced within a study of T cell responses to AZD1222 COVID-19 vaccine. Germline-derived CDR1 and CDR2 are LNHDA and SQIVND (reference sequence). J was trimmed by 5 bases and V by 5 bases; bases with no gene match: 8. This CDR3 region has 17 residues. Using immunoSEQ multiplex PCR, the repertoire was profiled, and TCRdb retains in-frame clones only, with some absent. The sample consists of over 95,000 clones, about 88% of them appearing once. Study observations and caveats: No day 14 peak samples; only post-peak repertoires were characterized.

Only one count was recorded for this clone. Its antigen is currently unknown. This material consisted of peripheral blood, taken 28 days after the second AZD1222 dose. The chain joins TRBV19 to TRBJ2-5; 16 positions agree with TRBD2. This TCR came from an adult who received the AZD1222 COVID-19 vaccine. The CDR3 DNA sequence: TGTGCCAGTAGTGCAGGGACTAGCGGGAGGGCCCTTGAGACCCAGTACTTC. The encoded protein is CASSAGTSGRALETQYF.